Listed below are T cell receptor beta chains from one sample, sequenced in a study of cytomegalovirus exposure and HLA in healthy donors. The method was immunoSEQ multiplex PCR; TCRdb's version includes in-frame clones alone and lacks a portion of them. The sample carries some 320,000 clones, around 87% recorded once. The sequenced sample was PBMCs. Receptor source: a woman aged 30 to 39 in good health and CMV-seropositive. Each CDR3 is given with its conserved first and last residue. A D gene is named only where the DNA matches it firmly. Only part of the rows carry a size: once, few, many, or a class if the clone is expanded.

abundance,j_gene,v_gene,d_gene,CDR3aa,CDR3nt
NA,TRBJ2-3,TRBV29-1,TRBD2,CSVDPPLLAGGHTNTDTQYF,TGCAGCGTTGACCCACCCCTGCTAGCGGGAGGCCACACAAACACAGATACGCAGTATTTT
once,TRBJ1-5,TRBV28,NA,CASRSNRGNQPQHF,TGTGCCAGCAGATCCAACAGGGGCAATCAGCCCCAGCATTTT
NA,TRBJ2-7,TRBV18,TRBD1,CASSPQSGTGNEQYF,TGTGCCAGCTCACCACAATCCGGGACAGGGAACGAGCAGTACTTC
NA,TRBJ2-2,TRBV4-2,NA,CASSQVADTGELFF,TGTGCCAGCAGCCAAGTCGCAGACACCGGGGAGCTGTTTTTT
NA,TRBJ2-1,TRBV20-1,NA,CSASRAGEQFF,TGCAGTGCCAGTAGGGCGGGCGAGCAGTTCTTC
NA,TRBJ1-5,TRBV6-5,NA,CASSYGGGTNQPQHF,TGTGCCAGCAGTTACGGGGGAGGGACTAATCAGCCCCAGCATTTT
NA,TRBJ2-3,TRBV14,NA,CASSLRSRDTQYF,TGTGCCAGCAGCCTCAGATCCCGAGATACGCAGTATTTT
NA,TRBJ1-1,TRBV9,NA,CASSVVRGGTEAFF,TGTGCCAGCAGCGTAGTAAGGGGAGGCACTGAAGCTTTCTTT
once,TRBJ2-6,TRBV5-1,NA,CASSPDTNSGANVLTF,TGCGCCAGCAGCCCGGACACAAATTCAGGGGCCAACGTCCTGACTTTC
NA,TRBJ1-2,TRBV2,NA,CASSERTGDYGYTF,TGTGCCAGCAGTGAAAGGACCGGGGACTATGGCTACACCTTC
NA,TRBJ2-6,TRBV27,NA,CASSLNSGANVLTF,TGTGCCAGCAGTTTAAACTCTGGGGCCAACGTCCTGACTTTC
NA,TRBJ1-2,TRBV25-1,TRBD1,CASSLPGQGNYGYTF,TGTGCCAGCAGCCTCCCGGGACAGGGGAACTATGGCTACACCTTC
NA,TRBJ2-1,TRBV19,NA,CASSRGLLGYNEQFF,TGTGCCAGTAGTCGAGGGTTATTGGGCTACAATGAGCAGTTCTTC
NA,TRBJ2-1,TRBV5-1,TRBD1,CASFPGQGARSYNEQFF,TGCGCCAGTTTCCCGGGACAGGGGGCTCGCTCCTACAATGAGCAGTTCTTC
once,TRBJ1-1,TRBV5-1,NA,CASSLGTENTEAFF,TGCGCCAGCAGCTTGGGGACAGAGAACACTGAAGCTTTCTTT